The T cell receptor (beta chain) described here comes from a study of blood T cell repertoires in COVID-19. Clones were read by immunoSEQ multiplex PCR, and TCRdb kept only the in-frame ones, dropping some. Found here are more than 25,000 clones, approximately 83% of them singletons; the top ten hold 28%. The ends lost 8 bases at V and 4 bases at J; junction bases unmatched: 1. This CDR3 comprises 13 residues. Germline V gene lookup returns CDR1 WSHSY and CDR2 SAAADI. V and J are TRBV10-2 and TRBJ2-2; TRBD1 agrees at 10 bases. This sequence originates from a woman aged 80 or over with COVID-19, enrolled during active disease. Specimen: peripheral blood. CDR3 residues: CASGQGGTGELFF. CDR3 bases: TGCGCCAGCGGACAGGGGGGCACCGGGGAGCTGTTTTTT.